Below are 21 T cell receptor beta chains sequenced from a single sample in a study of human T cells and chemical hapten exposure. MiXCR, run by TCRdb on the RACE reads, gives a single entry per CDR3 protein. The sample includes 200,000 to 300,000 distinct CDR3 sequences, about 9% of them seen just once. Specified time point: pre-sensitization, week 0. Noted treatment: therapeutic diphenylcyclopropenone sensitization with weekly scalp DPC. Sequencing was performed on whole blood, taken in connection with sensitization to the hapten diphenylcyclopropenone (DPC). The receptors shown here come from a woman in her thirties or forties with alopecia areata. Some clones in this sample may be carry-over from other donors' samples.

This clonotype was picked up many times. This rearrangement joins TRBV29-1 to TRBJ2-2, with 7 bases matching TRBD1. V was pared by 3 bases and J by 0 bases, with 4 bases of the junction left unmatched. Germline CDR1 is SQVTM and CDR2 is ANQGSEA. This CDR3 region has 15 residues. Here the CDR3 DNA reads TGCAGCGTTGAGTCGGGACAGACGAACACCGGGGAGCTGTTTTTT. Translating it yields CSVESGQTNTGELFF.

V is TRBV28 and J is TRBJ2-7; 9 positions match TRBD2. Germline V lookup: CDR1 MDHEN, CDR2 SYDVKM. With 8 bases clipped from V and 2 bases from J, the junction kept 10 bases outside the gene matches. CDR3 length: 15 amino acids. The DNA of the CDR3 is TGTGCCAGCCTTTCGGCACTAGCGGGCGCCTACGAGCAGTACTTC. This gives the protein CASLSALAGAYEQYF.

This clonotype was counted at least ten times. The chain is built from TRBV29-1 and TRBJ2-4; 7 positions agree with TRBD1. Germline V CDR1 and CDR2: SQVTM, ANQGSEA. The CDR3 spans 13 residues. V trimming: 3 bases; J trimming: 4 bases; junction bases outside the gene matches: 3. The CDR3 bases are TGCAGCGTTGAGTCGGGACAGAAAAACATTCAGTACTTC. Its translation is CSVESGQKNIQYF.

This clonotype was counted at least ten times. The rearrangement uses TRBV20-1 and TRBJ2-6; 7 positions match TRBD1. J gave up 2 bases and V 5 bases, and 3 bases lay outside the gene matches. The CDR3 is 14 residues long. Germline-derived CDR1 and CDR2 are DFQATT and SNEGSKA (reference sequence). For the CDR3, the DNA is TGCAGTGCTTCCCAGGGGGCTGGGGCCAACGTCCTGACTTTC. Protein: CSASQGAGANVLTF.

This clonotype showed up just a few times. The CDR3 loop reads CASSTGTGSTEAFF. CDR3 in DNA: TGTGCCAGCAGCACCGGGACAGGGAGTACTGAAGCTTTCTTT. V and J are TRBV7-6 and TRBJ1-1, with 9 bases aligning to TRBD1. Germline V gives CDR1 SGHVS, CDR2 FNYEAQ. V gave up 5 bases and J gave up 5 bases; unmatched junction bases: 6. The CDR3 totals 14 residues. The entire variable domain, with the rest obtained from reference TRBV7-6 and TRBJ1-1, is as follows: GAGVSQSPRYKVTKRGQDVALRCDPISGHVSLYWYRQALGQGPEFLTYFNYEAQQDKSGLPNDRFSAERPEGSISTLTIQRTEQRDSAMYRCASSTGTGSTEAFFGQGTRLTVV.

The rearrangement joins TRBV5-1 to TRBJ2-7; possibly TRBD1 or TRBD2 for D (5 bases each). The CDR3 spans 13 residues. The germline CDR1 and CDR2 sequences are SGHRS and YFSETQ. Trimming removed 4 bases at V and 2 bases at J, with 10 bases between. In nucleotides, the CDR3 is TGCGCCAGCAGCAACGGGGCCACCTACGAGCAGTACTTC. Translated: CASSNGATYEQYF.

This clonotype has a handful of counts. The rearrangement uses TRBV29-1 and TRBJ2-3; maybe TRBD2 (6 bases). The CDR3 covers 13 residues. V was cut by 7 bases and J by 4 bases, with 15 bases left in between. Germline CDR1 SQVTM, CDR2 ANQGSEA. This CDR3 reads CSGAEGSADTQYF. The CDR3 region has the DNA TGCAGCGGAGCGGAGGGGTCCGCAGATACGCAGTATTTT.

This clonotype was recorded at least ten times. The V and J genes are TRBV6-2 or TRBV6-3 and TRBJ1-2; tentative D call: TRBD1 (5 bases). The germline CDR1 and CDR2 sequences are MNHEY and SVGEGT. The V end lost 0 bases, the J end lost 8 bases, and 7 bases lay between the germline ends. CDR3 length equals 12 residues. For the CDR3, the DNA is TGTGCCAGCAGTTACTCAGGGGCCGGCTACACCTTC. This gives the protein CASSYSGAGYTF.

This clonotype was seen repeatedly, ten times or more. The chain links TRBV28 to TRBJ2-7; D is unclear. V lost 10 bases and J 2 bases, leaving 15 bases between the germline ends. The CDR3 contains 13 residues. The germline CDR1 and CDR2 sequences are MDHEN and SYDVKM. DNA of the CDR3: TGTGCCACCGAACCAGCGCTTACCTACGAGCAGTACTTC. It encodes CATEPALTYEQYF.

This clonotype turned up a few times. This sequence joins TRBV4-3 and TRBJ2-1, with 10 bases aligning to TRBD2. Germline lookup yields CDR1 LGHNA and CDR2 YSLEER. CDR3 length: 18 residues. V shed 0 bases and J 9 bases; nucleotides not matched to a gene: 14. CDR3 nucleotides: TGCGCCAGCAGCCAAGATCGACTAGCGGGTTCTGGAGGTGGTGAGCAGTTCTTC. It encodes CASSQDRLAGSGGGEQFF.

V gene TRBV7-2 combines with J gene TRBJ2-7; TRBD2 aligns across 7 bases. Germline assignment: CDR1 SGHTA and CDR2 FQGNSA. This CDR3 is 16 amino acids long. The ends lost 4 bases at V and 5 bases at J; junction bases unmatched: 14. The CDR3 nucleotides read TGTGCCAGCAGCTCTCAAGGGGCGGGAGTCAGGAACGAGCAGTACTTC. This gives the protein CASSSQGAGVRNEQYF.

This clonotype was counted ten times or more. The chain joins TRBV20-1 to TRBJ2-3; D remains ambiguous. CDR3 size: 12 residues. The V and J ends lost 5 bases and 3 bases respectively, with 9 bases between them. Germline lookup yields CDR1 DFQATT and CDR2 SNEGSKA (reference sequence). CDR3 bases: TGCAGTGCTTCAGCTGGGACAGATACGCAGTATTTT. Residues: CSASAGTDTQYF.

The CDR3 loop is CASSWIVAGETGELFF. CDR3 nucleotides: TGTGCCAGCAGCTGGATCGTAGCGGGAGAGACCGGGGAGCTGTTTTTT. The chain employs TRBV7-9 and TRBJ2-2, with 9 bases lining up with TRBD2. The CDR3 is 16 residues long. In germline, CDR1 is SEHNR, CDR2 FQNEAQ (reference sequence). The trim removed 4 bases at V and 5 bases at J, leaving 8 bases unmatched.

The chain links TRBV20-1 to TRBJ2-4, with 7 bases identical to TRBD2. Germline V gene lookup returns CDR1 DFQATT and CDR2 SNEGSKA (reference sequence). The CDR3 is 17 residues long. The J segment lost 0 bases and the V segment lost 3 bases, leaving 11 bases of the junction unmatched. The CDR3: CSASASGLILAKNIQYF. In DNA, the CDR3 is TGCAGTGCTAGCGCTAGCGGCCTGATACTAGCCAAAAACATTCAGTACTTC.

This clonotype was seen at least ten times. The gene calls are TRBV5-6 and TRBJ1-2; TRBD1 is a possible D gene (6 bases). This CDR3 is 15 amino acids long. In germline, CDR1 is SGHDT, CDR2 YYEEEE. Deletions cut 1 base from V and 3 bases from J, with 13 bases between. This CDR3 is CASSLRGQLYYGYTF. The CDR3, as DNA: TGTGCCAGCAGCTTGCGGGGGCAACTCTACTATGGCTACACCTTC. The full variable domain, its missing parts supplied by reference TRBV5-6 and TRBJ1-2, is DAGVTQSPTHLIKTRGQQVTLRCSPKSGHDTVSWYQQALGQGPQFIFQYYEEEERQRGNFPDRFSGHQFPNYSSELNVNALLLGDSALYLCASSLRGQLYYGYTFGSGTRLTVV.

A few counts support this clonotype. This chain links TRBV28 with TRBJ1-1; perhaps TRBD1 as D (5 bases). Germline V gene sequence: CDR1 MDHEN, CDR2 SYDVKM. This CDR3 has 14 amino acids. Trimming removed 7 bases from V and 6 bases from J, with 18 bases in between. The CDR3 bases are TGTGCCAGCAACACGGGGACCGCATCACCTGAAGCTTTCTTT. Amino acids: CASNTGTASPEAFF.

In its sample, this clonotype was seen many times. The CDR3 spells CASSPPDRQNQPQHF. The CDR3 nucleotides read TGTGCCAGCAGTCCTCCGGACAGGCAAAATCAGCCCCAGCATTTT. This chain connects TRBV28 to TRBJ1-5, with TRBD1 matching 7 bases. CDR3 length: 15 amino acids. J gave up 4 bases and V 5 bases, and 8 bases lay outside the gene matches. Germline CDR1 reads MDHEN; CDR2 reads SYDVKM.

The rearrangement joins TRBV5-1 to TRBJ1-3; 7 nucleotides align to TRBD1. V lost 4 bases, J lost 0 bases, and 7 bases stayed unmatched. Per the germline V gene, CDR1 is SGHRS and CDR2 is YFSETQ. This CDR3 is 16 amino acids long. The CDR3 nucleotides are TGCGCCAGCAGCGAGGACAGGCGATCCTCTGGAAACACCATATATTTT. It yields the protein CASSEDRRSSGNTIYF.

This clonotype was picked up many times. The chain recombines TRBV5-5 with TRBJ2-3; 7 bases line up with TRBD2. Germline V lookup: CDR1 SGHKS, CDR2 YYEKEE (reference sequence). This CDR3 spans 15 amino acids. V lost 1 base, J lost 6 bases, and 8 bases stayed unmatched. The CDR3 spells CASSLSPAGEDTQYF. The CDR3 nucleotides read TGTGCCAGCAGCTTGTCCCCTGCGGGGGAGGATACGCAGTATTTT.

This clonotype was found a few times. The chain joins TRBV25-1 to TRBJ2-7; no reliable D call. Germline V gene sequence: CDR1 MGHDK, CDR2 SYGVNS. V lost 4 bases to trimming and J lost 0 bases, with 7 bases between them. The CDR3 is made up of 13 amino acids. CDR3 DNA: TGTGCCAGCAGTGTATCCACCTCCTACGAGCAGTACTTC. It specifies CASSVSTSYEQYF.

This clonotype occurred many times. V gene TRBV4-2 combines with J gene TRBJ2-2, with 11 bases matching TRBD2. The CDR3 length is 19 residues. CDR1 is LGHNA and CDR2 is YNFKEQ in the germline V gene. Trimming at V came to 4 bases and at J to 6 bases, leaving 16 bases not matched to a gene. The CDR3 sequence: CASSPTYSILAGVPGELFF. CDR3 coding DNA: TGTGCCAGCAGCCCCACGTACTCCATACTAGCGGGAGTTCCCGGGGAGCTGTTTTTT.